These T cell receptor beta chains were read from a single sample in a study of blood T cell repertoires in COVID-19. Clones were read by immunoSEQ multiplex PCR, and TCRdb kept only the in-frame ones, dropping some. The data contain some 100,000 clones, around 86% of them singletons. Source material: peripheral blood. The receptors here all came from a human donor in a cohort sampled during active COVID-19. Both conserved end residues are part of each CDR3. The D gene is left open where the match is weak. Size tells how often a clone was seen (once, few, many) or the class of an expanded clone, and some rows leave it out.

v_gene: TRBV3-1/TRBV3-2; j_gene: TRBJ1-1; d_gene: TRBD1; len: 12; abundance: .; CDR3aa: CASSLTGATAFF; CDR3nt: TGTGCCAGCAGCCTTACAGGGGCAACGGCTTTCTTT
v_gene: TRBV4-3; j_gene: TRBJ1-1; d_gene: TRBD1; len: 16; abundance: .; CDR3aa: CASSQAPTGGLSEAFF; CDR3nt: TGCGCCAGCAGCCAGGCCCCGACAGGGGGTTTATCTGAAGCTTTCTTT
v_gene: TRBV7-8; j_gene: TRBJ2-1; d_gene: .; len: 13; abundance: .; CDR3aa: CASSLGQGDEQFF; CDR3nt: TGTGCCAGCAGCTTAGGGCAGGGCGATGAGCAGTTCTTC
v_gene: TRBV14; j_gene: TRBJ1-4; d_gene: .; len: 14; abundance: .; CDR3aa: CASSQVQLNEKLFF; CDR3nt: TGTGCCAGCAGCCAAGTACAGCTAAATGAAAAACTGTTTTTT
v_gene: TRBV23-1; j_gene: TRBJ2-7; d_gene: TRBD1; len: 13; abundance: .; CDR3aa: CASSNRGPYEQYF; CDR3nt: TGCGCCAGCAGTAACAGGGGGCCCTACGAGCAGTACTTC
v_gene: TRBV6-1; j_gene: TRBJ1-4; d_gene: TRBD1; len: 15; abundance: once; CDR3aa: CASSETGQADEKLFF; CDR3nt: TGTGCCAGCAGTGAAACAGGACAGGCCGATGAAAAACTGTTTTTT
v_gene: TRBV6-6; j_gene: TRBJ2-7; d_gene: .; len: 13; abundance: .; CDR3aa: CASSYSQGWEQYF; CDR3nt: TGTGCCAGCAGTTATAGCCAGGGGTGGGAGCAGTACTTC
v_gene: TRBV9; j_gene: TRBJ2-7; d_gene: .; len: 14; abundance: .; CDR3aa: CASSADRPGGEQYF; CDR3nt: TGTGCCAGCAGCGCCGACAGGCCGGGAGGCGAGCAGTACTTC
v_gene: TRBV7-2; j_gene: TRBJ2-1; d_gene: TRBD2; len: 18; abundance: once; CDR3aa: CASSPGTSGAFSYNEQFF; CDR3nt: TGTGCCAGCAGCCCCGGGACTAGCGGGGCCTTCTCCTACAATGAGCAGTTCTTC
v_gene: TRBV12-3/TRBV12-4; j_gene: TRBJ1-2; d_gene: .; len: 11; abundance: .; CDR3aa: CASSYSYGYTF; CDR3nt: TGTGCCAGCAGCTATAGCTATGGCTACACCTTC
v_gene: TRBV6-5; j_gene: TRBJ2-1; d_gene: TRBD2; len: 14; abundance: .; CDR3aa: CASRTAGGHNEQFF; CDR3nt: TGTGCCAGCAGGACAGCGGGAGGCCACAATGAGCAGTTCTTC
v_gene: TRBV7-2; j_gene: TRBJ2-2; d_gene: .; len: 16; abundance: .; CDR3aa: CASSFWRIGGDGELFF; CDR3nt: TGTGCCAGCAGCTTTTGGAGGATTGGCGGGGACGGGGAGCTGTTTTTT
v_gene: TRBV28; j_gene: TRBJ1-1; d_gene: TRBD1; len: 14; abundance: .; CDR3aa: CASRRGQVGTEAFF; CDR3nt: TGTGCCAGCAGACGTGGACAGGTTGGCACTGAAGCTTTCTTT
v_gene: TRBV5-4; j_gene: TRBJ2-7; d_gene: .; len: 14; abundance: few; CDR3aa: CASSSGLTSYEQYF; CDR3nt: TGTGCCAGCAGCTCGGGACTTACCTCCTACGAGCAGTACTTC
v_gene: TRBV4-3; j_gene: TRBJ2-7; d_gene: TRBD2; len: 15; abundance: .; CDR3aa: CASSQETSGIYEQYF; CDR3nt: TGCGCCAGCAGCCAAGAAACTAGCGGGATCTACGAGCAGTACTTC
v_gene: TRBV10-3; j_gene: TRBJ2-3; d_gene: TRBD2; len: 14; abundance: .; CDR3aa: CAIGLAGDTDTQYF; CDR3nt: TGTGCCATCGGACTAGCGGGTGACACAGATACGCAGTATTTT
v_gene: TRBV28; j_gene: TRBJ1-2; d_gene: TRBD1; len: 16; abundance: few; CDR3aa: CASRTRGQGFGDGYTF; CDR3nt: TGTGCCAGCAGGACCAGGGGACAGGGTTTCGGTGATGGCTACACCTTC
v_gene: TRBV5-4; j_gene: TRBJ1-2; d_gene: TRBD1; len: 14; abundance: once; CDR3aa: CASSLGGGLGGYTF; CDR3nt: TGTGCCAGCAGCTTAGGAGGGGGCCTTGGAGGCTACACCTTC
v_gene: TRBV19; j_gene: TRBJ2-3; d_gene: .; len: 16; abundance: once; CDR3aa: CASMRGSSRGTDTQYF; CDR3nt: TGTGCCAGCATGAGAGGGAGTAGCAGGGGAACAGATACGCAGTATTTT
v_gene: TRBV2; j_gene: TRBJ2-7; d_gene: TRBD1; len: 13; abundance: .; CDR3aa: CASSRDSLFEQYF; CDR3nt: TGTGCCAGCAGCCGGGACAGCCTCTTCGAGCAGTACTTC
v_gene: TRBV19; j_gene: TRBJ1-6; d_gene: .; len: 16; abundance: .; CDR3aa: CASSPGQYSYNSPLHF; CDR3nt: TGTGCCAGTAGCCCGGGACAATACTCCTATAATTCACCCCTCCACTTT
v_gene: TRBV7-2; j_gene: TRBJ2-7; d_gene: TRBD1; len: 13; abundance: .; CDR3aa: CASSPTGYYEQYF; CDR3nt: TGTGCCAGCAGCCCGACAGGGTACTACGAGCAGTACTTC
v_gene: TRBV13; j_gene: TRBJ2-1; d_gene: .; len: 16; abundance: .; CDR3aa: CASSLPGSYSYNEQFF; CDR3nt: TGTGCCAGCAGCTTACCGGGGTCCTACTCCTACAATGAGCAGTTCTTC
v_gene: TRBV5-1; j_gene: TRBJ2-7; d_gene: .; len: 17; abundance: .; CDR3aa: CASSLSPQGLSSYEQYF; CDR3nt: TGCGCCAGCAGCCTAAGCCCTCAGGGGCTAAGCTCCTACGAGCAGTACTTC
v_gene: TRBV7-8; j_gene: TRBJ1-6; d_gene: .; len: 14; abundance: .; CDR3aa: CASSLQGRNSPLHF; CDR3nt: TGTGCCAGCAGCTTACAGGGGCGCAATTCACCCCTCCACTTT